Below, 30 T cell receptor beta chains from the same sample are listed, as sequenced in a study of post-analysis software for immune sequencing data. These receptors' antigens are unknown. Every TCR beta cDNA library bore unique molecular identifiers. TCRdb passed the PCR reads through MiXCR, listing each CDR3 protein once. The data show hundreds of thousands of distinct CDR3 sequences, 39% seen once. Study-level results: When patients were compared with controls, 5 or 6 TRBV segments were more frequent, TRBV5-6, TRBV5-1 and TRBV20-1 among them.

The specimen sequenced was blood. Receptor source: a girl aged 2 to 9 with multiple sclerosis.

This clonotype came up a few times. The chain links TRBV20-1 to TRBJ2-1, with D maybe TRBD2 (6 bases). Germline CDR1 reads DFQATT; CDR2 reads SNEGSKA (reference sequence). V gave up 4 bases and J gave up 4 bases, with 11 bases separating them. There are 13 residues in the CDR3. The CDR3 reads CSAMLATYNEQFF. For the CDR3, the DNA is TGCAGTGCTATGCTAGCGACTTACAATGAGCAGTTCTTC.

The chain combines TRBV28 with TRBJ2-5, with D unresolved. The V gene's germline CDR1 is MDHEN and CDR2 SYDVKM. V dropped 2 bases and J dropped 5 bases, with 9 bases sitting between them. The CDR3 has 13 amino acids. CDR3 loop: CASSLGLRETQYF. CDR3 bases: TGTGCCAGCAGTTTAGGGTTACGGGAGACCCAGTACTTC.

The CDR3 protein is CASSYSLAWNEQFF. CDR3 sequence (DNA): TGTGCCAGCAGTTACTCACTAGCTTGGAATGAGCAGTTCTTC. This rearrangement joins TRBV6-2 or TRBV6-3 to TRBJ2-1; TRBD2 might be the D (6 bases). CDR3 length equals 14 residues. V lost 0 bases and J 7 bases, leaving 10 bases between the germline ends. Germline V CDR1 and CDR2: MNHEY, SVGEGT.

The sample holds a few counts of this clonotype. The rearrangement joins TRBV29-1 to TRBJ2-1, with TRBD1 identical over 7 bases. The CDR3 runs to 14 residues. Germline V gene sequence: CDR1 SQVTM, CDR2 ANQGSEA. V gave up 5 bases and J gave up 15 bases; unmatched junction bases: 19. CDR3 coding DNA: TGCAGCGTTACCCAGGGGGTATGGCAGGTACCGCGGTTCTTC. It specifies CSVTQGVWQVPRFF.

This clonotype was seen repeatedly, ten times or more. V gene TRBV4-3 combines with J gene TRBJ2-1; 11 bases align to TRBD2. The CDR3 is 15 amino acids. Germline V CDR1 and CDR2: LGHNA, YSLEER. V gave up 4 bases and J gave up 8 bases; unmatched junction bases: 7. CDR3 nucleotides: TGCGCCAGCAGCCTAACTAGCGGGAGAAATCATGAGCAGTTCTTC. This gives the protein CASSLTSGRNHEQFF.

The CDR3 DNA sequence: TGCAGTGCTAGAAGAGGGTTCCTAGCCAAAAACATTCAGTACTTC. This gives the protein CSARRGFLAKNIQYF. The V call is TRBV20-1, the J call TRBJ2-4, with TRBD2 as a possible D gene (5 bases). The ends were cut back, 2 bases at V and 0 bases at J, with 11 bases in the middle. Germline-derived CDR1 and CDR2 are DFQATT and SNEGSKA (reference sequence). This CDR3 comprises 15 residues.

This clonotype came up a few times. This chain uses TRBV29-1 with TRBJ2-5, with D possibly being TRBD1 (8 bases). This CDR3 has 15 residues. V was clipped by 6 bases and J by 9 bases, with 26 bases between them. Germline CDR1 and CDR2: SQVTM and ANQGSEA. CDR3 amino acids: CSVDTDRVLGGSQYF. The CDR3 DNA follows: TGCAGCGTGGATACGGACAGGGTACTCGGGGGGTCCCAGTACTTC. The full variable domain, its missing parts supplied by reference TRBV29-1 and TRBJ2-5, is SAVISQKPSRDICQRGTSLTIQCQVDSQVTMMFWYRQQPGQSLTLIATANQGSEATYESGFVIDKFPISRPNLTFSTLTVSNMSPEDSSIYLCSVDTDRVLGGSQYFGPGTRLLVL.

A word on this clonotype: One junction end disagrees with the germline gene, perhaps due to a read error. The V and J genes are TRBV28 and TRBJ1-2; TRBD1 aligns across 7 bases. CDR1 and CDR2 from the germline V gene are MDHEN and SYDVKM. The CDR3 contains 15 residues. In DNA form, the CDR3 reads TGTGCCAGTAGTTTAACCAGACAGGGCAACTATGGCTACACCTTC. Encoded protein: CASSLTRQGNYGYTF.

CDR3 in DNA: TGTGCCAGCAGCTCCGCAAGGGGGTTTCAGGGTTCTAGCACAGATACGCAGTATTTT. This codes for CASSSARGFQGSSTDTQYF. J is TRBJ2-3 and V is TRBV5-5; D possibly corresponds to TRBD1 (6 bases). With 3 bases removed from V and 0 bases from J, the gap between germline ends came to 23 bases. The germline CDR1 and CDR2 sequences are SGHKS and YYEKEE (reference sequence). The CDR3 extends over 19 amino acids.

This clonotype was observed a handful of times. The chain joins TRBV7-7 to TRBJ2-1, with TRBD1 identical over 7 bases. Losses at the gene ends were 1 base for V and 7 bases for J; bases not matched to a gene: 10. Per the germline V gene, CDR1 is SSHAT and CDR2 is FNYEAQ (reference sequence). The CDR3 covers 16 residues. The CDR3 sequence is CASSLGQGSWPNEQFF. CDR3 DNA sequence: TGTGCCAGCAGCTTAGGACAGGGATCTTGGCCGAATGAGCAGTTCTTC.

This clonotype was observed a few times. The chain has TRBV20-1 and TRBJ2-1; no reliable D call. Germline values: CDR1 DFQATT, CDR2 SNEGSKA (reference sequence). The CDR3 spans 10 residues. The V end was cut by 3 bases, the J end by 10 bases, with 7 bases between. DNA of the CDR3: TGCAGTGCTAGTTTAAGGGAGCAGTTCTTC. This sequence encodes CSASLREQFF.

The chain carries TRBV5-1 and TRBJ2-5; D ambiguous. Germline lookup yields CDR1 SGHRS and CDR2 YFSETQ. Between the trimmed V and J ends, which lost 4 bases and 4 bases, there was a span of 17 bases. The CDR3 runs to 15 residues. CDR3 bases: TGCGCCAGCAGCGACTGGGCCCTACCCCGAGAGACCCAGTACTTC. Amino acid sequence: CASSDWALPRETQYF.

There are a few counts of this clonotype. This chain links TRBV7-3 with TRBJ1-2, with 9 bases lining up with TRBD1. The CDR3 contains 16 residues. V lost 5 bases to trimming and J lost 7 bases; unmatched junction nucleotides: 14. CDR1 is SGHTA, CDR2 FQGTGA, per germline. The DNA of the CDR3 is TGTGCCAGCAGCCCCCAGGGGACAGGGTTAACGGCTGGCTACACCTTC. It yields the protein CASSPQGTGLTAGYTF.

This clonotype was counted only a few times. The CDR3 sequence is CASSPQLAGIAKNIQYF. In DNA form, the CDR3 reads TGTGCCAGCTCACCGCAGCTAGCGGGGATAGCCAAAAACATTCAGTACTTC. The rearrangement links TRBV18 to TRBJ2-4, with TRBD2 matching 9 bases. J was trimmed by 0 bases and V by 3 bases; bases with no gene match: 6. The CDR3 sequence is 17 residues long. Germline loops: CDR1 KGHSH, CDR2 LQKENI.

The chain carries TRBV12-3 or TRBV12-4 and TRBJ1-2, with TRBD1 identical over 7 bases. The CDR3 length is 18 residues. Unmatched junction bases numbered 17, after V lost 0 bases and J lost 7 bases. The CDR3 coding sequence is TGTGCCAGCAGTTTAGCGCGATACGACAGGGCCGATGTCGGTGGCTACACCTTC. Protein sequence: CASSLARYDRADVGGYTF.

V usage is TRBV4-2 and J usage is TRBJ2-3; 11 positions match TRBD1. Germline CDR1 and CDR2: LGHNA and YNFKEQ. This CDR3 region has 16 residues. Trimming cost V 1 base and J 5 bases; bases outside gene matches: 5. The CDR3 here is CASSQAPDRGQDTQYF. The CDR3 nucleotides read TGTGCCAGCAGCCAAGCGCCGGACAGGGGGCAAGATACGCAGTATTTT.

This clonotype was counted between two and nine times. This sequence joins TRBV6-1 and TRBJ2-5, with 7 bases that match TRBD2. With 10 bases clipped from V and 3 bases from J, the junction kept 5 bases outside the gene matches. The CDR3 consists of 12 residues. The germline V gene has CDR1 MNHNS and CDR2 SASEGT. CDR3 loop: CAIHGGKETQYF. The CDR3 DNA sequence: TGTGCCATCCACGGGGGGAAAGAGACCCAGTACTTC.

Points on this clonotype: At one of its ends the junction is not consistent with the germline gene, which may arise from a read error. The J gene is TRBJ2-7, the V gene TRBV6-6; D unclear. The CDR3 loop spans 10 amino acids. Germline V gene data show CDR1 as MNHNY and CDR2 as SVGAGI (reference sequence). Written as DNA, the CDR3 is TGTGCCAGCGGTGCTTACGAGCAGCACTTC. This codes for CASGAYEQHF.

This rearrangement joins TRBV12-3 or TRBV12-4 to TRBJ1-2; 10 bases agree with TRBD1. This CDR3 contains 14 residues. V lost 7 bases to trimming and J lost 3 bases; unmatched junction nucleotides: 5. CDR3 in amino acids: CASNRDRGDYGYTF. CDR3 DNA sequence: TGTGCCAGCAACCGGGACAGGGGCGACTATGGCTACACCTTC.

With respect to this clonotype: One end of the junction is discordant with germline, which a read error may explain. This chain links TRBV6-5 with TRBJ2-7; 13 bases align to TRBD2. CDR3 size: 15 residues. CDR1 and CDR2 from the germline V gene are MNHEY and SVGAGI. The CDR3 nucleotides read TGTGCCAACAGTTTACTAGCGGGGGGGTACAATGAGCAGTACTTC. Encoded protein: CANSLLAGGYNEQYF.

This clonotype was counted between two and nine times. CDR3 region: CSAAGLAGYDQETQYF. CDR3 bases: TGCAGTGCCGCAGGACTAGCGGGATATGACCAAGAGACCCAGTACTTC. The chain is built from TRBV20-1 and TRBJ2-5, with 12 bases aligning to TRBD2. V shed 6 bases and J 0 bases; nucleotides not matched to a gene: 8. Germline V gives CDR1 DFQATT, CDR2 SNEGSKA (reference sequence). CDR3 length: 16 residues.

This clonotype was observed a few times. This chain links TRBV5-1 with TRBJ2-1; 7 nucleotides align to TRBD1. Germline V gene data show CDR1 as SGHRS and CDR2 as YFSETQ. After removal of 1 base from V and 2 bases from J, the junction contained 3 bases not matched to a gene. This CDR3 has 15 amino acids. CDR3 nucleotide sequence: TGCGCCAGCAGCTTGTACAGGGGAACCTACAATGAGCAGTTCTTC. Protein product: CASSLYRGTYNEQFF.

This chain uses TRBV20-1 with TRBJ2-2; 7 bases map to TRBD1. This CDR3 comprises 15 residues. Germline V gene lookup returns CDR1 DFQATT and CDR2 SNEGSKA (reference sequence). The V gene end was trimmed by 4 bases and the J gene end by 4 bases; junction bases not matched to a gene: 9. The CDR3 reads CSAKDKGQFTGELFF. In DNA form, the CDR3 reads TGCAGTGCTAAGGACAAGGGACAGTTCACCGGGGAGCTGTTTTTT.

CDR3 amino acids: CASSSQPSGANVLTF. Here the CDR3 DNA reads TGCGCCAGCAGTTCACAGCCCTCTGGGGCCAACGTCCTGACTTTC. The rearrangement joins TRBV5-1 to TRBJ2-6; no clear D gene. V lost 5 bases, J lost 0 bases, and 9 bases lay in between. The CDR3 spans 15 residues. The germline gives CDR1 SGHRS, CDR2 YFSETQ.

The chain carries TRBV7-8 and TRBJ2-6; D might be TRBD1 (5 bases). V was clipped by 0 bases and J by 3 bases, with 12 bases between them. From germline, CDR1 is SGHVS and CDR2 FQNEAQ. This CDR3 region has 17 residues. The CDR3 DNA reads TGTGCCAGCAGCTTAGCCCCCCCAGGGTATGGGGCCAACGTCCTGACTTTC. Protein sequence: CASSLAPPGYGANVLTF.

In this sample, this clonotype turned up a few times. This rearrangement joins TRBV12-3 or TRBV12-4 to TRBJ2-1; D is possibly TRBD2 (6 bases). With 4 bases removed from V and 2 bases from J, the gap between germline ends came to 18 bases. The CDR3 length is 17 residues. CDR3 sequence reads: CASSSIGGGRAYNEQFF. The CDR3 coding sequence is TGTGCCAGCAGTTCTATTGGGGGAGGCAGAGCCTACAATGAGCAGTTCTTC.

The gene calls are TRBV9 and TRBJ2-7, with 10 bases that match TRBD2. This CDR3 has 15 amino acids. Per germline, CDR1 SGDLS and CDR2 YYNGEE. V lost 0 bases and J lost 2; bases outside the gene matches: 2. Written as DNA, the CDR3 is TGTGCCAGCAGCGTAGGGAGCGGGAGGGCCTACGAGCAGTACTTC. This encodes CASSVGSGRAYEQYF.

This clonotype was counted ten times or more. Mismatch with germline at one junction end may stem from a read error. V usage is TRBV11-3 and J usage is TRBJ2-1; the match to TRBD2 covers 8 bases. Germline values: CDR1 SGHNT, CDR2 YENEEA. CDR3 length equals 15 residues. The CDR3 spells CASSLGTSSYNEQFF. The CDR3 DNA reads TGTGCCAGCAGTTTAGGGACTAGCTCCTACAATGAGCAGTTCTTC. Full variable domain (rest looked up from reference TRBV11-3 and TRBJ2-1): EAGVVQSPRYKIIEKKQPVAFWCNPISGHNTLYWYLQNLGQGPELLIRYENEEAVDDSQLPKDRFSAERLKGVDSTLKIQPAELGDSAVYLCASSLGTSSYNEQFFGPGTRLTVL.

This clonotype has a handful of counts. V and J are TRBV9 and TRBJ2-5; 12 nucleotides agree with TRBD2. CDR3 length: 16 amino acids. CDR1 SGDLS and CDR2 YYNGEE come from the germline V gene. After removal of 3 bases from V and 2 bases from J, the junction contained 5 bases not matched to a gene. In nucleotides, the CDR3 is TGTGCCAGCAGCGCAACTAGCGGGAGGCCGCAAGAGACCCAGTACTTC. This gives the protein CASSATSGRPQETQYF.

The chain's CDR3 is CASSFHNSQETQYF. The CDR3 region has the DNA TGCGCCAGCAGCTTTCATAACAGCCAAGAGACCCAGTACTTC. This sequence joins TRBV5-1 and TRBJ2-5; D not certain. CDR3 length: 14 amino acids. Deletions cut 2 bases from V and 1 base from J, with 9 bases between. Per the germline V gene, CDR1 is SGHRS and CDR2 is YFSETQ.